A single TCR beta chain is shown here with its context. Its matching antigen is unknown. These data come from a study of blood T cells in healthy people across ages. CDR1 is MGHRA, CDR2 YSYEKL, per germline. This CDR3 spans 16 amino acids. The germline V and J ends were trimmed by 2 bases and 1 base, with 14 bases remaining between them. Broader study findings: Measured against age, TCR beta diversity per million T cells decreased in a roughly linear manner. Versus aged donors, long-lived donors had higher diversity and more naive CD4+ cells. CMV infection status of these donors was not known.

Combining a sample-barcoded 5' primer with a J-beta primer mix, a second PCR ran for 7 to 11 cycles. A single record per CDR3 protein comes from TCRdb applying MiXCR to the 5' RACE reads. The data show approximately 1.5 million distinct CDR3 sequences, almost 35% seen once. The sequence was collected from a young woman in good health. Specimen: blood. The chain recombines TRBV4-1 with TRBJ1-2; D gene uncertain. The DNA for the CDR3 is TGCGCCAGCAGCCAACCCGGACGGACCCGTAACTATGGCTACACCTTC. This encodes CASSQPGRTRNYGYTF.